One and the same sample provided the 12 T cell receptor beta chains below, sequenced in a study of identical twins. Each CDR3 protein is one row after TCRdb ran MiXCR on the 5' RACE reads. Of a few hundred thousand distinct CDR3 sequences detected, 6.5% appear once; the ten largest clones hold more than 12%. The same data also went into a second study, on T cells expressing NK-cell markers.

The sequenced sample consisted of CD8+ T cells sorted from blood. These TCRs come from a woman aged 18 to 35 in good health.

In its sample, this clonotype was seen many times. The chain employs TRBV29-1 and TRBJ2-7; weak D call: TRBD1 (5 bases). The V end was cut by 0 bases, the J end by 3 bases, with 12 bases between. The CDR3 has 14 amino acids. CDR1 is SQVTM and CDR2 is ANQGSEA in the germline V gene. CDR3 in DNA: TGCAGCGTTGAAGATCAGACAGAGGACTACGAGCAGTACTTC. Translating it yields CSVEDQTEDYEQYF.

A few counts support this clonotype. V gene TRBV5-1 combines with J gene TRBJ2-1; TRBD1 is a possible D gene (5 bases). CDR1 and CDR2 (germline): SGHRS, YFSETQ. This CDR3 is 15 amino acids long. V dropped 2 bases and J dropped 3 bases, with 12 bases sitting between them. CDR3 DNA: TGCGCCAGCAGCTTTGCAGGGTCTTTCTACAATGAGCAGTTCTTC. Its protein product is CASSFAGSFYNEQFF.

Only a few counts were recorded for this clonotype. The CDR3: CAAGGGGSYGYTF. In nucleotides, the CDR3 is TGTGCCGCTGGGGGTGGGGGATCATATGGCTACACCTTC. This chain uses TRBV6-1 with TRBJ1-2, with D possibly being TRBD1 (5 bases). CDR3 length: 13 amino acids. CDR1 and CDR2 from the germline V gene are MNHNS and SASEGT. Trimming removed 11 bases from V and 5 bases from J, with 18 bases in between.

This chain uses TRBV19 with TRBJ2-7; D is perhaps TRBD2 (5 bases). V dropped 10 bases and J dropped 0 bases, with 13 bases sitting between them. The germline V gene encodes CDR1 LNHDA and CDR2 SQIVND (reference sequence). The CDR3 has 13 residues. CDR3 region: CATQSSGSYEQYF. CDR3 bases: TGTGCCACCCAGTCAAGCGGCTCCTACGAGCAGTACTTC.

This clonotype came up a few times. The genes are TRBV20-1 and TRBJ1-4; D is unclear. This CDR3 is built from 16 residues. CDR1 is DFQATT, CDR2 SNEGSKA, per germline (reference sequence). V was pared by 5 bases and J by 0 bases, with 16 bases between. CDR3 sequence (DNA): TGCAGTGCTTTTATGACCGAGGCCGCAACTAATGAAAAACTGTTTTTT. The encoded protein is CSAFMTEAATNEKLFF.

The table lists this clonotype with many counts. The chain's CDR3 is CASRTTKVEQFF. The CDR3 DNA reads TGCGCCAGCAGGACAACTAAGGTTGAGCAGTTCTTC. The chain combines TRBV4-3 with TRBJ2-1, with D unclear. CDR3 length: 12 amino acids. V was trimmed by 6 bases and J by 9 bases, leaving 12 bases between them. CDR1 and CDR2 (germline): LGHNA, YSLEER.

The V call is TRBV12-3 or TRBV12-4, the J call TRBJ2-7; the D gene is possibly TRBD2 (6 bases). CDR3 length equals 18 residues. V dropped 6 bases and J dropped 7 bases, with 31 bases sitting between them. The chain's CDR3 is CASSYGGGVPMVLLEQYF. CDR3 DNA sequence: TGTGCCAGCAGCTACGGCGGAGGGGTCCCGATGGTCTTACTTGAGCAGTACTTC.

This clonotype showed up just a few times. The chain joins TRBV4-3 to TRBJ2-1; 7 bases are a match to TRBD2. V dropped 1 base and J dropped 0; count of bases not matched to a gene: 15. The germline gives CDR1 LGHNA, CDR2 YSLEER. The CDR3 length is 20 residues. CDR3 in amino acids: CASSQGSGGASGSSYNEQFF. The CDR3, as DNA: TGCGCCAGCAGCCAAGGAAGTGGGGGAGCTAGCGGAAGCTCCTACAATGAGCAGTTCTTC.

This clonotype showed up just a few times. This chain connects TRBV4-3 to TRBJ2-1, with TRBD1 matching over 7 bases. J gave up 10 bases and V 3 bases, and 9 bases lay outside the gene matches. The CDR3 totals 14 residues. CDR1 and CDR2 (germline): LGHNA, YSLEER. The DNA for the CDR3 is TGCGCCAGCAGCCACCGCCCCGGGACAGACGAGCAGTTCTTC. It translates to CASSHRPGTDEQFF.

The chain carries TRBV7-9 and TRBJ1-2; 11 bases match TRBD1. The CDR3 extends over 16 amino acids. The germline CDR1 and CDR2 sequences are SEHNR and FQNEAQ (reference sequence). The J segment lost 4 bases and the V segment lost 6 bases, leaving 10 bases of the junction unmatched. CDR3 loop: CASSAPEDRGPYGYTF. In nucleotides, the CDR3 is TGTGCCAGCAGTGCCCCCGAGGACAGGGGGCCCTATGGCTACACCTTC. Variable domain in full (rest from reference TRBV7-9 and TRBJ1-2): DTGVSQNPRHKITKRGQNVTFRCDPISEHNRLYWYRQTLGQGPEFLTYFQNEAQLEKSRLLSDRFSAERPKGSFSTLEIQRTEQGDSAMYLCASSAPEDRGPYGYTFGSGTRLTVV.

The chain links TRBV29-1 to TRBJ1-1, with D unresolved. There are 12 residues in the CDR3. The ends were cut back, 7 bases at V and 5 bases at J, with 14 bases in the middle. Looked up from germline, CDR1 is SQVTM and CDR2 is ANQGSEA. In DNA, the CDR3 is TGCAGCGCCCCGACCACGGGTACTGAAGCTTTCTTT. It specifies CSAPTTGTEAFF.

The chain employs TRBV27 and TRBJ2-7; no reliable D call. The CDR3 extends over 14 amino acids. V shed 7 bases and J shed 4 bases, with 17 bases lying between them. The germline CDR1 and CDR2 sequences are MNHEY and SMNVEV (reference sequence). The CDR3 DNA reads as TGTGCCAGCACCCCCTCATCAGCCCTTTACGAGCAGTACTTC. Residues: CASTPSSALYEQYF.